The 26 T cell receptor beta chains presented below share a single source sample, sequenced in a study of T cells in Graves' hyperthyroidism and ophthalmopathy. The CDR3 regions of TCR beta were amplified from RNA transcripts. The study used the HTBI primer set for a first-round RT-PCR of the TCR CDR3. In TCRdb, the multiplex PCR reads were re-called with MiXCR into one record per CDR3 protein. The sample holds 550,000 to 800,000 distinct CDR3 sequences, around 17% seen once. Sequenced input: blood. The receptors shown here come from a man aged 18 to 29 with Graves' hyperthyroidism.

This clonotype was counted ten times or more. The genes are TRBV6-1 and TRBJ1-1, with D maybe TRBD1 (5 bases). V was clipped by 6 bases and J by 3 bases, with 14 bases between them. This CDR3 has 14 amino acids. Looked up from germline, CDR1 is MNHNS and CDR2 is SASEGT. The CDR3 loop reads CASRVQVGDTEAFF. CDR3 sequence (DNA): TGTGCCAGCAGGGTACAGGTGGGGGACACTGAAGCTTTCTTT.

The chain carries TRBV20-1 and TRBJ2-5, with D unresolved. Germline-derived CDR1 and CDR2 are DFQATT and SNEGSKA (reference sequence). The V gene lost 0 bases and the J gene lost 1 base, with 12 bases spanning the gap. CDR3 length: 15 amino acids. Here the CDR3 reads CSARDVSRAQETQYF. The DNA of the CDR3 is TGCAGTGCTAGAGATGTATCTCGGGCCCAAGAGACCCAGTACTTC.

V usage is TRBV30 and J usage is TRBJ2-7, with D possibly matching TRBD2 (6 bases). CDR1 is GTSNPN, CDR2 SVGIG, per germline (reference sequence). The CDR3 totals 16 residues. The chain's CDR3 is CAPWGGILLGGYEQYF. As DNA, the CDR3 is TGTGCTCCTTGGGGCGGGATTTTATTAGGAGGCTACGAGCAGTACTTC.

This clonotype has a count of ten or more. V gene TRBV29-1 combines with J gene TRBJ2-1; D not resolved. This CDR3 is 13 amino acids long. From germline, CDR1 is SQVTM and CDR2 ANQGSEA. Trimming left V 5 bases short and J 4 bases short, with 12 bases between. The CDR3 DNA reads as TGCAGCGTTAGCCCCGAGACTTACAATGAGCAGTTCTTC. This sequence encodes CSVSPETYNEQFF.

Many counts were recorded for this clonotype. The J gene is TRBJ2-3, the V gene TRBV20-1; 7 bases align to TRBD2. V shed 5 bases, J shed 2 bases, and the junction held 7 bases outside the gene matches. The CDR3 has 14 amino acids. Germline loops: CDR1 DFQATT, CDR2 SNEGSKA (reference sequence). CDR3 nucleotides: TGCAGTGCTTCTAGCGGAGCCCCCACAGATACGCAGTATTTT. Protein product: CSASSGAPTDTQYF.

This clonotype has at least ten counts. The chain employs TRBV28 and TRBJ2-7; 12 nucleotides agree with TRBD1. Trimming took 5 bases from V and 5 from J; bases not matched to a gene: 7. The CDR3 loop spans 15 amino acids. The V gene's germline CDR1 is MDHEN and CDR2 SYDVKM. The CDR3 DNA reads TGTGCCAGCAGTACCCCGGGACAGGGGGCCCACGAGCAGTACTTC. This gives the protein CASSTPGQGAHEQYF.

The table lists this clonotype with many counts. V and J are TRBV6-1 and TRBJ2-1; D ambiguous. The CDR3 totals 14 residues. Germline CDR1 reads MNHNS; CDR2 reads SASEGT. Trimming cost V 6 bases and J 0 bases, with 9 bases left between them. The CDR3 is CASRAEDSYNEQFF. CDR3 DNA: TGTGCCAGCAGAGCCGAGGACTCCTACAATGAGCAGTTCTTC.

This clonotype was counted many times. The chain joins TRBV28 to TRBJ1-5; unclear D gene. CDR3 size: 14 residues. The germline gives CDR1 MDHEN, CDR2 SYDVKM. V dropped 5 bases and J dropped 3 bases, with 11 bases sitting between them. The CDR3: CASSREGINQPQHF. The DNA for the CDR3 is TGTGCCAGCAGTAGGGAAGGGATCAATCAGCCCCAGCATTTT. Together with reference TRBV28 and TRBJ1-5, the CDR3 gives the full variable domain: DVKVTQSSRYLVKRTGEKVFLECVQDMDHENMFWYRQDPGLGLRLIYFSYDVKMKEKGDIPEGYSVSREKKERFSLILESASTNQTSMYLCASSREGINQPQHFGDGTRLSIL.

This clonotype showed up many times. CDR3 nucleotide sequence: TGTGCCTGGAGTGTCGGCTTGGGAGATACGCAGTATTTT. It specifies CAWSVGLGDTQYF. The chain is built from TRBV30 and TRBJ2-3; the D is unclear. Per the germline V gene, CDR1 is GTSNPN and CDR2 is SVGIG (reference sequence). CDR3 length equals 13 residues. Deletions cut 0 bases from V and 5 bases from J, with 9 bases between.

This clonotype was observed at least ten times. V is TRBV20-1 and J is TRBJ2-7; the match to TRBD2 covers 12 bases. Germline V gene data show CDR1 as DFQATT and CDR2 as SNEGSKA (reference sequence). Unmatched junction bases numbered 6, after V lost 5 bases and J lost 7 bases. The CDR3 loop spans 13 amino acids. The CDR3 loop reads CSAPGLAGSEQYF. Here the CDR3 DNA reads TGCAGTGCTCCTGGACTAGCGGGGAGTGAGCAGTACTTC.

The V and J genes are TRBV7-9 and TRBJ2-7; unclear D gene. Per germline, CDR1 SEHNR and CDR2 FQNEAQ (reference sequence). V lost 5 bases to trimming and J lost 5 bases, with 16 bases between them. This CDR3 spans 14 amino acids. The CDR3 DNA reads TGTGCCAGCAGCCTCGGTGGCTCTGGGCACGAGCAGTACTTC. Protein product: CASSLGGSGHEQYF.

The V call is TRBV19, the J call TRBJ2-1; D uncertain. The CDR3 runs to 13 residues. V was clipped by 6 bases and J by 6 bases, with 12 bases between them. Looked up from germline, CDR1 is LNHDA and CDR2 is SQIVND (reference sequence). The DNA for the CDR3 is TGTGCCAGTAGCCCAGCCGATGGCAATGAGCAGTTCTTC. Translating gives CASSPADGNEQFF.

The CDR3 sequence: CSVERGGANYGYTF. The CDR3 DNA reads TGCAGCGTTGAAAGAGGGGGCGCTAACTATGGCTACACCTTC. The chain joins TRBV29-1 to TRBJ1-2, with 7 bases matching TRBD1. Germline V gene sequence: CDR1 SQVTM, CDR2 ANQGSEA. V trimming: 2 bases; J trimming: 0 bases; junction bases outside the gene matches: 3. This CDR3 is 14 amino acids long. The whole variable domain, remainder taken from reference TRBV29-1 and TRBJ1-2, is SAVISQKPSRDICQRGTSLTIQCQVDSQVTMMFWYRQQPGQSLTLIATANQGSEATYESGFVIDKFPISRPNLTFSTLTVSNMSPEDSSIYLCSVERGGANYGYTFGSGTRLTVV.

This clonotype was seen repeatedly, ten times or more. This chain uses TRBV28 with TRBJ1-6, with 8 bases matching TRBD1. The germline CDR1 and CDR2 sequences are MDHEN and SYDVKM. This CDR3 region has 15 residues. V lost 5 bases, J lost 1 base, and 1 base stayed unmatched. CDR3 nucleotide sequence: TGTGCCAGCAGTGGACAGGGATCCTATAATTCACCCCTCCACTTT. Translated, it gives CASSGQGSYNSPLHF. Supplemented by reference TRBV28 and TRBJ1-6, the full variable domain reads DVKVTQSSRYLVKRTGEKVFLECVQDMDHENMFWYRQDPGLGLRLIYFSYDVKMKEKGDIPEGYSVSREKKERFSLILESASTNQTSMYLCASSGQGSYNSPLHFGNGTRLTVT.

This clonotype was counted many times. This chain connects TRBV5-5 to TRBJ1-1; D remains ambiguous. Germline V gene data show CDR1 as SGHKS and CDR2 as YYEKEE (reference sequence). Deletions cut 0 bases from V and 1 base from J, with 10 bases between. This CDR3 is 15 amino acids long. The CDR3 DNA reads as TGTGCCAGCAGCTTGGATCTAAACACGAACACTGAAGCTTTCTTT. It yields the protein CASSLDLNTNTEAFF.

This chain joins TRBV2 and TRBJ1-1, with a possible D match to TRBD1 (6 bases). Germline CDR1 and CDR2: SNHLY and FYNNEI. V gave up 5 bases and J gave up 4 bases, with 14 bases separating them. The CDR3 extends over 14 amino acids. This chain's CDR3 is CASSSNGGRTEAFF. CDR3 coding DNA: TGTGCCAGCAGTTCCAACGGGGGGCGCACTGAAGCTTTCTTT.

Many counts were recorded for this clonotype. The chain links TRBV2 to TRBJ2-1, with 9 bases matching TRBD2. The CDR3 runs 18 residues. J gave up 7 bases and V 1 base, and 14 bases lay outside the gene matches. The germline V gene has CDR1 SNHLY and CDR2 FYNNEI. In DNA form, the CDR3 reads TGTGCCAGCAGTGAAGAGGGTTGGCTAGCGGGAAACGTGAATGAGCAGTTCTTC. Its translation is CASSEEGWLAGNVNEQFF.

The rearrangement links TRBV7-9 to TRBJ2-7, with D unclear. Germline V gene data show CDR1 as SEHNR and CDR2 as FQNEAQ (reference sequence). V was trimmed by 8 bases and J by 0 bases, leaving 11 bases between them. The CDR3 has 13 amino acids. CDR3 DNA sequence: TGTGCCAGCGCGCACGAATACTCCTACGAGCAGTACTTC. It is translated as CASAHEYSYEQYF.

This clonotype has ten or more counts. The gene calls are TRBV18 and TRBJ2-1; tentatively, D is TRBD2 (6 bases). Trimming left V 2 bases short and J 2 bases short, with 10 bases between. CDR1 and CDR2 (germline): KGHSH, LQKENI. The CDR3 contains 15 residues. CDR3 region: CASSPGRTAYNEQFF. DNA of the CDR3: TGTGCCAGCTCACCAGGGAGGACGGCCTACAATGAGCAGTTCTTC.

The rearrangement links TRBV29-1 to TRBJ2-1; maybe TRBD1 (8 bases). The CDR3 is 17 amino acids. Germline lookup yields CDR1 SQVTM and CDR2 ANQGSEA. V lost 5 bases, J lost 0 bases, and 20 bases lay in between. The CDR3 DNA reads TGCAGCGTTCTTACAGGGGGAGGCGGGAGCTCCTACAATGAGCAGTTCTTC. Translated: CSVLTGGGGSSYNEQFF.

The CDR3 bases are TGCAGCGGTGGTTCGGCTCTACTAGCGGGATACGAGCAGTACTTC. This codes for CSGGSALLAGYEQYF. The rearrangement uses TRBV20-1 and TRBJ2-7; 10 nucleotides agree with TRBD2. Germline CDR1 and CDR2: DFQATT and SNEGSKA (reference sequence). CDR3 size: 15 residues.

Many counts were recorded for this clonotype. V gene TRBV27 combines with J gene TRBJ2-5; possible D gene TRBD2, 5 bases. The CDR3 is 14 residues long. The germline V and J ends were trimmed by 11 bases and 1 base, with 17 bases remaining between them. Germline assignment: CDR1 MNHEY and CDR2 SMNVEV (reference sequence). The CDR3 region is CAGLFIGVQETQYF. CDR3 bases: TGTGCCGGGCTATTTATCGGGGTCCAAGAGACCCAGTACTTC.

This clonotype has just a few counts. The chain uses TRBV6-5 and TRBJ2-2, with 8 nucleotides matching TRBD2. Losses at the gene ends were 0 bases for V and 6 bases for J; bases not matched to a gene: 9. Germline V gene lookup returns CDR1 MNHEY and CDR2 SVGAGI. The CDR3 consists of 17 residues. This CDR3 reads CASSYSRVAGSAGELFF. For the CDR3, the DNA is TGTGCCAGCAGTTACTCGAGGGTAGCGGGAAGTGCCGGGGAGCTGTTTTTT.

This clonotype was recorded many times. The chain joins TRBV28 to TRBJ2-7; TRBD2 aligns across 8 bases. The CDR3 length is 16 residues. Unmatched junction bases numbered 11, after V lost 7 bases and J lost 0 bases. Per the germline V gene, CDR1 is MDHEN and CDR2 is SYDVKM. As DNA, the CDR3 is TGTGCCAGCACCACCAGGGGCGCGGGAGGCTCCTACGAGCAGTACTTC. It is translated as CASTTRGAGGSYEQYF.

At least ten counts were recorded for this clonotype. The chain has TRBV20-1 and TRBJ2-1; D may correspond to TRBD1 or TRBD2 (5 bases each). V gave up 1 base and J gave up 7 bases, with 20 bases separating them. Germline lookup yields CDR1 DFQATT and CDR2 SNEGSKA (reference sequence). The length of the CDR3 is 16 residues. CDR3 amino acids: CSARVKGLSGRNEQFF. The CDR3 bases are TGCAGTGCTAGAGTAAAGGGGCTCAGCGGCCGAAATGAGCAGTTCTTC.

This clonotype has a count of ten or more. The chain combines TRBV24-1 with TRBJ1-2, with no clear D. The CDR3 is 14 amino acids. From germline, CDR1 is KGHDR and CDR2 SFDVKD. The V and J ends lost 4 bases and 2 bases respectively, with 10 bases between them. CDR3 loop: CATSDPGRNYGYTF. The CDR3 nucleotides are TGTGCCACCAGTGACCCCGGACGGAACTATGGCTACACCTTC.